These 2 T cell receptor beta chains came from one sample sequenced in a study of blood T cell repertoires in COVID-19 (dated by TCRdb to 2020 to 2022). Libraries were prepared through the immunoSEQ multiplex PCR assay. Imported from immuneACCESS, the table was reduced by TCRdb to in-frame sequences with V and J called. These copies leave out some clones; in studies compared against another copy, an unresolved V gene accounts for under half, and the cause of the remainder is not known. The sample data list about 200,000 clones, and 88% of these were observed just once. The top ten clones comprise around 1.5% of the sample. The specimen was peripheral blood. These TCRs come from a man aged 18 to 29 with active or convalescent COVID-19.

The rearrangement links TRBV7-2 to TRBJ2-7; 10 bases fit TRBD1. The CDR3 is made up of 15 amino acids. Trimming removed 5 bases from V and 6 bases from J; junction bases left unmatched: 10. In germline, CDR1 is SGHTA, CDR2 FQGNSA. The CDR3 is CASSPRDRGDREQYF. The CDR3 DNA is TGTGCCAGCAGCCCACGGGACAGGGGAGATCGCGAGCAGTACTTC.

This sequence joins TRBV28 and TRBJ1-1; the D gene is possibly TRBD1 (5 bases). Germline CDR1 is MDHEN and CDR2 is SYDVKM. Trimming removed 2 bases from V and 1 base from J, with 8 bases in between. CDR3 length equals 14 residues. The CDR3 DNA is TGTGCCAGCAGTTTAACTACAGGGAACACTGAAGCTTTCTTT. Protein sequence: CASSLTTGNTEAFF.